These 21 T cell receptor beta chains share one sample of origin, sequenced in a study of T-cell memory formation after mild COVID-19. Each CDR3 protein gets one entry after TCRdb re-called the 5' RACE reads with MiXCR. The sample consists of around 340,000 distinct CDR3 sequences, over 13% of them appearing once. What was sequenced was PBMCs or a T cell subset sorted from them (not recorded which). These receptor sequences come from a man aged 18-30 years who had mild COVID-19 (a few samples of this study predate the infection). Cell type and time point are not known.

This sequence joins TRBV25-1 and TRBJ2-1; TRBD1 agrees at 8 bases. Germline assignment: CDR1 MGHDK and CDR2 SYGVNS. J lost 8 bases, V lost 7 bases, and 7 bases had no gene match. The CDR3 has 13 residues. DNA of the CDR3: TGTGCCAGCACAAGGACAGGGAATTATGAGCAGTTCTTC. Translation: CASTRTGNYEQFF.

This clonotype was observed a handful of times. This chain uses TRBV10-3 with TRBJ2-2, with a weak D call TRBD1 (6 bases). The germline CDR1 and CDR2 sequences are ENHRY and SYGVKD. Trimming pared 5 bases from V and 4 bases from J, leaving 8 bases between. This CDR3 comprises 13 residues. The chain's CDR3 is CAISTGLTGELFF. The CDR3 nucleotides read TGTGCCATCAGTACAGGGCTCACCGGGGAGCTGTTTTTT.

The rearrangement links TRBV27 to TRBJ1-2, with a tentative D call TRBD1 (6 bases). V was clipped by 1 base and J by 4 bases, with 13 bases between them. CDR3 length: 15 residues. Germline CDR1 reads MNHEY; CDR2 reads SMNVEV (reference sequence). CDR3 in amino acids: CASSLLGAHSYGYTF. CDR3 sequence (DNA): TGTGCCAGCAGTTTATTGGGGGCGCATTCCTATGGCTACACCTTC.

The gene calls are TRBV7-9 and TRBJ2-7; 8 bases are a match to TRBD2. The CDR3 consists of 16 residues. V trimming: 4 bases; J trimming: 0 bases; junction bases outside the gene matches: 8. CDR1 is SEHNR, CDR2 FQNEAQ, per germline (reference sequence). In DNA form, the CDR3 reads TGTGCCAGCAGCTCCGGCAAGCGGGGGCCCTCCTACGAGCAGTACTTC. Residues: CASSSGKRGPSYEQYF.

V and J are TRBV6-2 or TRBV6-3 and TRBJ1-2; the D is unclear. V gave up 6 bases and J gave up 1 base, with 12 bases separating them. The CDR3 is 14 amino acids. Germline assignment: CDR1 MNHEY and CDR2 SVGEGT. In DNA form, the CDR3 reads TGTGCCAGCAGCCCGATGTTTCTTAACTATGGCTACACCTTC. Amino acids: CASSPMFLNYGYTF.

This clonotype was counted only a few times. The gene calls are TRBV29-1 and TRBJ1-1; D is unresolved. The germline V and J ends were trimmed by 6 bases and 1 base, with 9 bases remaining between them. Germline assignment: CDR1 SQVTM and CDR2 ANQGSEA. This CDR3 is 12 amino acids long. The CDR3 nucleotides read TGCAGCGTGGTGAGGGAGAACACTGAAGCTTTCTTT. Protein sequence: CSVVRENTEAFF.

The chain joins TRBV6-4 to TRBJ1-4; maybe TRBD1 (5 bases). The CDR3 covers 17 residues. In germline, CDR1 is MRHNA, CDR2 SNTAGT. V lost 7 bases, J lost 3 bases, and 21 bases lay in between. The CDR3 sequence is CASITSTGDPSNEKLFF. The CDR3 bases are TGTGCCAGCATCACTTCTACAGGCGACCCATCTAATGAAAAACTGTTTTTT.

V gene TRBV6-5 combines with J gene TRBJ2-5; TRBD2 matches 11 bases. The CDR3 covers 14 residues. Unmatched junction bases numbered 3, after V lost 7 bases and J lost 2 bases. Germline CDR1 reads MNHEY; CDR2 reads SVGAGI. In DNA form, the CDR3 reads TGTGCCAGCAAACTAGCGGGGGTTCAAGAGACCCAGTACTTC. Protein product: CASKLAGVQETQYF.

To note about this clonotype: One junction end does not reproduce the germline sequence, and a read error may be involved. The chain has TRBV10-3 and TRBJ2-3, with 10 bases lining up with TRBD1. Germline V gene lookup returns CDR1 ENHRY and CDR2 SYGVKD. CDR3 length equals 14 residues. CDR3 sequence reads: CAISGTGGTDTQYF. Written as DNA, the CDR3 is TGTGCCATAAGTGGGACAGGGGGCACAGATACGCAGTATTTT.

This clonotype appeared a few times. The V and J genes are TRBV20-1 and TRBJ1-2; D might be TRBD1 (6 bases). The germline V gene encodes CDR1 DFQATT and CDR2 SNEGSKA (reference sequence). The CDR3 totals 13 residues. Trimming shortened V by 0 bases and J by 5 bases, and 10 bases separated the two germline ends. This CDR3 is CSAREGTQYGYTF. The DNA of the CDR3 is TGCAGTGCTAGAGAAGGGACACAGTATGGCTACACCTTC.

This clonotype was recorded a few times. This sequence joins TRBV7-3 and TRBJ2-7, with 8 bases aligning to TRBD2. Trimming removed 4 bases from V and 4 bases from J; junction bases left unmatched: 9. Germline V gene data show CDR1 as SGHTA and CDR2 as FQGTGA. The CDR3 is 15 amino acids. The CDR3 region is CASSSYGGAGYEQYF. The CDR3 DNA follows: TGTGCCAGCAGCTCGTACGGGGGGGCCGGGTACGAGCAGTACTTC.

The sample holds a few counts of this clonotype. This chain links TRBV12-3 or TRBV12-4 with TRBJ2-1; possible D gene TRBD2, 5 bases. The CDR3 has 14 amino acids. Trimming shortened V by 6 bases and J by 3 bases, and 12 bases separated the two germline ends. CDR3 in amino acids: CASRPRLFYNEQFF. The CDR3 region has the DNA TGTGCCAGCAGGCCGAGACTATTCTACAATGAGCAGTTCTTC.

In this sample, this clonotype turned up a few times. The chain uses TRBV5-1 and TRBJ1-1; 10 bases match TRBD1. CDR3 size: 14 residues. The germline gives CDR1 SGHRS, CDR2 YFSETQ. V shed 4 bases and J 3 bases; nucleotides not matched to a gene: 3. CDR3 loop: CASSTGQGDTEAFF. The DNA of the CDR3 is TGCGCCAGCAGCACCGGACAGGGGGACACTGAAGCTTTCTTT.

This rearrangement joins TRBV6-1 to TRBJ1-2, with a weak D call TRBD1 (5 bases). The CDR3 is made up of 13 amino acids. Germline values: CDR1 MNHNS, CDR2 SASEGT. Trimming stripped 4 bases from V and 4 bases from J, with 10 bases between. The CDR3 coding sequence is TGTGCCAGCAGTGTTGGGGGACTCTATGGCTACACCTTC. Translated: CASSVGGLYGYTF.

The chain uses TRBV7-2 and TRBJ1-2; D remains unclear. The CDR3 covers 17 residues. V was clipped by 1 base and J by 2 bases, with 17 bases between them. Germline assignment: CDR1 SGHTA and CDR2 FQGNSA. The CDR3 DNA is TGTGCCAGCAGCTTAGTTGTTTGGGGAAAGAAGAACTATGGCTACACCTTC. It translates to CASSLVVWGKKNYGYTF.

This clonotype was counted a few times. The chain is built from TRBV4-1 and TRBJ1-1, with D maybe TRBD1 (6 bases). V lost 4 bases and J lost 0, with 18 bases in between. The CDR3 length is 17 residues. The germline V gene has CDR1 MGHRA and CDR2 YSYEKL. The chain's CDR3 is CASSPGGRPNVNTEAFF. DNA for the CDR3: TGCGCCAGCAGCCCCGGGGGCCGTCCTAATGTGAACACTGAAGCTTTCTTT.

CDR3 coding DNA: TGTGCCATCCAGGGGGACCGGAGTGGCTACACCTTC. Translation gives CAIQGDRSGYTF. The chain combines TRBV10-3 with TRBJ1-2; 7 bases match TRBD1. This CDR3 spans 12 amino acids. CDR1 and CDR2 from the germline V gene are ENHRY and SYGVKD. Trimming at V came to 8 bases and at J to 7 bases, leaving 7 bases not matched to a gene.

Many counts were recorded for this clonotype. The chain carries TRBV28 and TRBJ2-5, with 11 positions matching TRBD2. Germline V gene data show CDR1 as MDHEN and CDR2 as SYDVKM. Trimming took 3 bases from V and 6 from J; bases not matched to a gene: 12. The CDR3 has 17 residues. CDR3 in amino acids: CASSLLLAGALRKTQYF. The CDR3 DNA follows: TGTGCCAGCAGTTTGTTACTAGCGGGGGCCTTGCGCAAGACCCAGTACTTC.

The genes are TRBV6-5 and TRBJ1-4; D possibly corresponds to TRBD1 (5 bases). The CDR3 is made up of 13 amino acids. Trimming took 6 bases from V and 10 from J, leaving 15 bases between them. CDR1 MNHEY and CDR2 SVGAGI come from the germline V gene. The CDR3 sequence is CASRVPQGGKLFF. The CDR3 coding sequence is TGTGCCAGCAGAGTCCCCCAGGGCGGAAAACTGTTTTTT.

This clonotype was counted many times. The V gene is TRBV4-1, the J gene TRBJ2-1; 9 positions agree with TRBD1. With V trimmed by 2 bases and J by 2 bases, 13 bases remained unmatched. The CDR3 sequence is 19 residues long. CDR1 and CDR2 from the germline V gene are MGHRA and YSYEKL. CDR3 sequence (DNA): TGCGCCAGCAGCCAACACCCTCTACAACAGGGGGCCACCTACAATGAGCAGTTCTTC. This translates into CASSQHPLQQGATYNEQFF.

The chain is built from TRBV10-3 and TRBJ2-2; TRBD1 aligns across 7 bases. Germline-derived CDR1 and CDR2 are ENHRY and SYGVKD. Germline trimming cut 2 bases from V and 6 bases from J; bases unmatched to any gene: 12. The CDR3 has 17 amino acids. The CDR3, as DNA: TGTGCCATCAGTGAGACGTACCGGGACAGAACCTCCGGGGAGCTGTTTTTT. Its translation is CAISETYRDRTSGELFF.